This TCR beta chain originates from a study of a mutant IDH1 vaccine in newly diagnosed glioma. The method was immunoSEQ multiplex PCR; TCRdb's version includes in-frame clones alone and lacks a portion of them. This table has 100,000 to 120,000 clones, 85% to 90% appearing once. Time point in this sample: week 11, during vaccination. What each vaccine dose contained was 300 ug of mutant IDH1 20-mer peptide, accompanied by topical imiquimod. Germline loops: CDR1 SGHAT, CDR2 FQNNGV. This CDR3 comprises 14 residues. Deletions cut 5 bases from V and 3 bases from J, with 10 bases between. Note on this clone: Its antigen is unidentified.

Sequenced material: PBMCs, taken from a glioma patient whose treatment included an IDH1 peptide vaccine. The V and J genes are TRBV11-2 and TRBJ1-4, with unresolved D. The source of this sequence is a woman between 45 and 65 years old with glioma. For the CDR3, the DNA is TGTGCCAGCAGCCTAAGTTCGGCTAATGAAAAACTGTTTTTT. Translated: CASSLSSANEKLFF.